This TCR beta chain was captured in a study of CD8 T cells in ankylosing spondylitis. To note about this clonotype: Its antigen is unknown.

With molecular barcodes, quantitative 5'-RACE was used to make the TCR beta libraries. TCRdb used MiXCR to reprocess the 5' RACE reads, holding one entry per CDR3 protein. The sample has approximately 250,000 distinct CDR3 sequences, about 24% seen once. Study-level points and caveats: A TCR beta motif of several highly homologous variants seemed to mark ankylosing spondylitis blood. Reportedly, disease-linked clones are significantly enriched in ankylosing spondylitis patients' matched synovial fluid. Disease-linked clones bore a CD8+ phenotype and were relatively rare in peripheral blood.

The source of this sequence is a male donor with ankylosing spondylitis or in good health (not recorded which). Source material: blood, either unsorted or a sorted T cell fraction (not recorded which).

The CDR3 loop is CATSRVKRTPQYF. CDR3 DNA: TGTGCCACCAGCAGAGTCAAACGGACACCTCAGTACTTC. The V gene is TRBV15, the J gene TRBJ2-7, with D possibly being TRBD1 (5 bases). The CDR3 totals 13 residues. V lost 1 base, J lost 10 bases, and 14 bases lay in between. CDR1 and CDR2 (germline): LNHNV, YYDKDF (reference sequence). The whole variable domain, filled in from reference TRBV15 and TRBJ2-7, reads DAMVIQNPRYQVTQFGKPVTLSCSQTLNHNVMYWYQQKSSQAPKLLFHYYDKDFNNEADTPDNFQSRRPNTSFCFLDIRSPGLGDTAMYLCATSRVKRTPQYFGPGTRLTVT.